A single sample gave rise to the 8 T cell receptor beta chains below, sequenced in a study of T-cell reconstitution after alpha-beta-depleted transplantation in children. Using unique molecular identifiers, the investigators prepared the TCRbeta library. TCRdb ran MiXCR on the PCR reads and lists one entry per CDR3 protein. This table has approximately 240,000 distinct CDR3 sequences, 9% to 10% appearing once. This specimen consisted of PBMCs from the stem cell graft donor, obtained from the stem cell graft. These receptors all come from a human donor who donated a stem cell graft to a child with SCID.

This clonotype was recorded many times. This chain connects TRBV4-3 to TRBJ1-2; perhaps TRBD1 as D (6 bases). The CDR3 consists of 16 residues. Trimming stripped 0 bases from V and 4 bases from J, with 15 bases between. In germline, CDR1 is LGHNA, CDR2 YSLEER. CDR3 residues: CASSQDPTGRIYGYTF. The CDR3 DNA sequence: TGCGCCAGCAGCCAAGATCCCACAGGGCGGATCTATGGCTACACCTTC.

As to this clonotype: A much larger clone differs by one base, so this may be a read error. This chain links TRBV5-1 with TRBJ1-1; D unclear. This CDR3 region has 14 residues. The V end lost 2 bases, the J end lost 1 base, and 9 bases lay between the germline ends. Germline-derived CDR1 and CDR2 are SGHRS and YFSETQ. The CDR3 nucleotides read TGCGCCAGCAGCTTTGACGGGGAGAACACTGAAGCTTTCTTT. It codes for CASSFDGENTEAFF.

This clonotype was picked up many times. V and J are TRBV10-3 and TRBJ2-1; 11 positions match TRBD2. The CDR3 totals 14 residues. Germline-derived CDR1 and CDR2 are ENHRY and SYGVKD. V shed 10 bases, J shed 5 bases, and the junction held 7 bases outside the gene matches. The CDR3 loop reads CATSGLAADNEQFF. The CDR3 bases are TGTGCCACTTCGGGACTAGCGGCCGACAATGAGCAGTTCTTC.

Many counts were recorded for this clonotype. The chain carries TRBV5-1 and TRBJ1-5, with D possibly matching TRBD1 (6 bases). Trimming removed 4 bases at V and 4 bases at J, with 36 bases between. The germline V gene has CDR1 SGHRS and CDR2 YFSETQ. This CDR3 spans 22 amino acids. CDR3 sequence: CASSPNKTSSLIPDSYNQPQHF. The CDR3 coding sequence is TGCGCCAGCAGCCCAAATAAAACCTCAAGCTTAATTCCGGACAGCTATAATCAGCCCCAGCATTTT.

This clonotype came up many times. The CDR3 DNA sequence: TGCGCCAGCAGCTTGGCCCCACGAAACACTGAAGCTTTCTTT. This encodes CASSLAPRNTEAFF. V usage is TRBV5-1 and J usage is TRBJ1-1; D unresolved. V lost 0 bases to trimming and J lost 2 bases, with 8 bases between them. This CDR3 has 14 amino acids. Per the germline V gene, CDR1 is SGHRS and CDR2 is YFSETQ.

The chain has TRBV30 and TRBJ2-7; D is undetermined. V lost 4 bases and J 1 base, leaving 5 bases between the germline ends. The CDR3 loop spans 11 amino acids. CDR1 is GTSNPN, CDR2 SVGIG, per germline (reference sequence). CDR3 nucleotide sequence: TGTGCCTGGATTACATCCTACGAGCAGTACTTC. Translation: CAWITSYEQYF. Variable domain in full (rest from reference TRBV30 and TRBJ2-7): SQTIHQWPATLVQPVGSPLSLECTVEGTSNPNLYWYRQAAGRGLQLLFYSVGIGQISSEVPQNLSASRPQDRQFILSSKKLLLSDSGFYLCAWITSYEQYFGPGTRLTVT.

This clonotype appeared many times. J is TRBJ1-4 and V is TRBV5-5; the D is unclear. The CDR3 is made up of 14 amino acids. Between the trimmed V and J ends, which lost 2 bases and 6 bases, there was a span of 11 bases. CDR1 is SGHKS and CDR2 is YYEKEE in the germline V gene (reference sequence). Here the CDR3 reads CASSFSVSDEKLFF. CDR3 sequence (DNA): TGTGCCAGCAGCTTTTCTGTCTCCGATGAAAAACTGTTTTTT.

This clonotype was detected a few times. The rearrangement links TRBV7-9 to TRBJ2-5, with D tentatively TRBD1 (6 bases). The CDR3 is 14 amino acids. The germline CDR1 and CDR2 sequences are SEHNR and FQNEAQ (reference sequence). V lost 8 bases, J lost 2 bases, and 15 bases lay in between. CDR3 bases: TGTGCCAGCCAGGGGAGTAGAGGGCAAGAGACCCAGTACTTC. Its protein product is CASQGSRGQETQYF.